The rows below give T cell receptor beta chains drawn from one sample of a study of vaccination and CD4 T cells after COVID-19. Each CDR3 protein gets one entry after TCRdb re-called the PCR reads with MiXCR. The sample shows roughly 13,000 distinct CDR3 sequences, around 67% of them seen only once. No antigen is known for these receptors. The sequenced material came from CD4+ T cells from blood, cultured in vitro. These receptors all stem from a human donor who had recovered from COVID-19. CDR3s include the opening cysteine and the closing phenylalanine or tryptophan. D genes are given only for firm matches. Only some rows state a clone size, as once, few, many or a class for expanded clones.

d_gene,v_gene,abundance,j_gene,CDR3aa,CDR3nt
.,TRBV6-1,.,TRBJ2-3,CASSFQDTQYF,TGTGCCAGCAGCTTCCAGGATACGCAGTATTTT
.,TRBV19,.,TRBJ1-1,CASSFRRVPTEAFF,TGTGCCAGTAGCTTTCGCAGGGTACCGACTGAAGCTTTCTTT
.,TRBV7-2,.,TRBJ2-5,CASSPSPAETQYF,TGTGCCAGCAGCCCGTCACCGGCAGAGACCCAGTACTTC
.,TRBV6-4,.,TRBJ2-2,CAITSRLNTGELFF,TGTGCCATAACAAGTAGGCTCAACACCGGGGAGCTGTTTTTT
.,TRBV6-1,.,TRBJ1-2,CASTGRPPDGYTF,TGTGCCAGCACGGGACGCCCCCCAGATGGCTACACCTTC
.,TRBV2,few,TRBJ2-3,CASSLLSYTQYF,TGTGCCAGCAGTCTACTTAGCTATACGCAGTATTTT
.,TRBV2,.,TRBJ2-7,CASATTSREQYF,TGTGCCAGCGCTACTACGTCTAGGGAGCAGTACTTC
.,TRBV12-3/TRBV12-4,.,TRBJ2-7,CASSFGRLYEQYF,TGTGCCAGCAGTTTCGGCAGACTCTACGAGCAGTACTTC
.,TRBV6-2/TRBV6-3,.,TRBJ2-3,CASSYQRTDTQYF,TGTGCCAGCAGTTATCAGAGGACAGATACGCAGTATTTT
.,TRBV30,.,TRBJ2-5,CAWISQETQYF,TGTGCCTGGATCAGCCAAGAGACCCAGTACTTC
.,TRBV5-6,few,TRBJ1-2,CASSLSNYGYTF,TGTGCCAGCAGCTTGTCCAACTATGGCTACACCTTC
.,TRBV11-3,.,TRBJ2-2,CASSLVSFANTGELFF,TGTGCCAGCAGCTTAGTTAGTTTCGCGAACACCGGGGAGCTGTTTTTT
TRBD2,TRBV14,.,TRBJ2-7,CASSQGLAGTYEQYF,TGTGCCAGCAGCCAAGGACTAGCGGGGACCTACGAGCAGTACTTC
.,TRBV7-2,medium-sized,TRBJ1-1,CASSLTREEAFF,TGTGCCAGCAGCTTAACGAGAGAAGAAGCTTTCTTT
TRBD1,TRBV10-3,.,TRBJ1-2,CAISEDRAGGYTF,TGTGCCATCAGTGAAGACAGGGCAGGGGGCTACACCTTC
TRBD2,TRBV7-2,.,TRBJ2-2,CASSLAGRGGGELFF,TGTGCCAGCAGCTTAGCCGGACGGGGGGGCGGGGAGCTGTTTTTT
.,TRBV5-6,once,TRBJ1-1,CASSLQGPGTEAFF,TGTGCCAGCAGCTTGCAGGGCCCGGGCACTGAAGCTTTCTTT
.,TRBV2,few,TRBJ2-3,CATEAGSTFTDTQYF,TGTGCCACCGAGGCAGGGTCGACCTTCACAGATACGCAGTATTTT
TRBD1,TRBV6-1,once,TRBJ1-5,CASRLDRVSNQPQHF,TGTGCCAGCAGACTCGACAGGGTGAGCAATCAGCCCCAGCATTTT
TRBD1,TRBV27,.,TRBJ2-7,CASSLIQGGPYEQYF,TGTGCCAGCAGTTTAATACAGGGGGGCCCCTACGAGCAGTACTTC
.,TRBV7-8,.,TRBJ1-2,CASSPTSQGSSGYTF,TGTGCCAGCAGCCCCACCTCACAGGGAAGTAGCGGCTACACCTTC
TRBD1,TRBV11-2,.,TRBJ1-2,CASSQKGQVVYGYTF,TGTGCCAGCAGCCAAAAAGGACAGGTGGTCTATGGCTACACCTTC
.,TRBV6-1,few,TRBJ1-2,CASRGEGVFGYTF,TGTGCCAGCCGGGGGGAGGGGGTCTTTGGCTACACCTTC
TRBD1,TRBV20-1,.,TRBJ2-7,CSALPPGQPYEQYF,TGCAGTGCTCTACCCCCGGGACAGCCCTACGAGCAGTACTTC
TRBD1,TRBV10-3,few,TRBJ2-1,CAISESRTGGHEQFF,TGTGCCATCAGTGAGTCCAGGACAGGGGGTCATGAGCAGTTCTTC
TRBD1,TRBV12-3/TRBV12-4,once,TRBJ2-3,CVSRGRGGADTQYF,TGTGTCAGCAGGGGGCGGGGCGGCGCAGATACGCAGTATTTT
TRBD1,TRBV5-1,.,TRBJ1-1,CASSQGQGKTEAFF,TGCGCCAGCAGCCAGGGACAGGGAAAGACTGAAGCTTTCTTT
TRBD1,TRBV5-1,.,TRBJ2-3,CASSPMTGTGGTDTQYF,TGCGCCAGCAGCCCAATGACCGGGACAGGGGGCACAGATACGCAGTATTTT
.,TRBV20-1,.,TRBJ1-2,CSARYRAGDGYTF,TGCAGTGCTAGATACAGGGCCGGAGATGGCTACACCTTC
TRBD1,TRBV25-1,few,TRBJ1-1,CASSGPGTGRTEAFF,TGTGCCAGCAGTGGCCCCGGGACAGGGCGCACTGAAGCTTTCTTT
.,TRBV27,.,TRBJ1-4,CATKSGWAGSEKLFF,TGTGCCACAAAATCTGGCTGGGCGGGGAGTGAAAAACTGTTTTTT
TRBD1,TRBV12-3/TRBV12-4,.,TRBJ1-1,CASSSTGAGTEAFF,TGTGCCAGCAGTTCCACAGGGGCCGGCACTGAAGCTTTCTTT
.,TRBV7-3,.,TRBJ1-1,CASSPPNKGMDTEAFF,TGTGCCAGCAGCCCCCCCAATAAGGGGATGGACACTGAAGCTTTCTTT
.,TRBV7-2,.,TRBJ1-1,CASSLDRAGVTEAFF,TGTGCCAGCAGCTTAGACAGGGCCGGGGTCACTGAAGCTTTCTTT
.,TRBV7-2,few,TRBJ1-6,CASSLGQHNSPLHF,TGTGCCAGCAGCCTCGGACAGCATAATTCACCCCTCCACTTT
.,TRBV7-9,once,TRBJ2-2,CASRPKGGTGPTGELFF,TGTGCCAGCAGACCGAAAGGTGGGACCGGCCCCACCGGGGAGCTGTTTTTT
.,TRBV27,few,TRBJ2-5,CASRTAKGETQYF,TGTGCCAGCAGGACAGCAAAAGGGGAGACCCAGTACTTC
.,TRBV5-1,.,TRBJ1-2,CASTTVGSRQGSNYTF,TGCGCCAGCACGACCGTAGGCTCTCGGCAGGGATCTAACTACACCTTC
.,TRBV2,.,TRBJ2-3,CASSGEFLGADTQYF,TGTGCCAGCAGTGGAGAGTTCCTCGGGGCAGATACGCAGTATTTT
.,TRBV30,.,TRBJ1-2,CAWSVRGGIGYTF,TGTGCCTGGAGTGTACGGGGGGGCATTGGCTACACCTTC
.,TRBV10-1,few,TRBJ2-3,CASSESIDAICTDTQYF,TGCGCCAGCAGTGAGTCGATAGACGCGATCTGCACAGATACGCAGTATTTT
TRBD1,TRBV20-1,.,TRBJ2-5,CSAKGQGAQETQYF,TGCAGTGCCAAGGGACAGGGGGCCCAAGAGACCCAGTACTTC
.,TRBV6-2/TRBV6-3,.,TRBJ1-2,CASSYPTHRPGTLYGYTF,TGTGCCAGCAGTTACCCGACTCACCGCCCCGGGACTCTCTATGGCTACACCTTC
TRBD1,TRBV5-4,.,TRBJ2-7,CASSLPGQGNHEQYF,TGTGCCAGCAGCTTACCGGGACAGGGGAACCACGAGCAGTACTTC
.,TRBV19,few,TRBJ1-1,CASDTGWNTEAFF,TGTGCCAGCGATACAGGGTGGAACACTGAAGCTTTCTTT
.,TRBV19,.,TRBJ2-2,CASSIGQNTGELFF,TGTGCCAGTAGTATCGGCCAGAACACCGGGGAGCTGTTTTTT
.,TRBV7-9,few,TRBJ1-1,CASSLREGAEAFF,TGTGCCAGCAGCTTGAGGGAAGGGGCTGAAGCTTTCTTT
.,TRBV20-1,.,TRBJ1-1,CSAPRRGRTEAFF,TGCAGTGCCCCTAGGCGAGGGAGGACTGAAGCTTTCTTT
.,TRBV27,.,TRBJ2-6,CASSLWAGSGANVLTF,TGTGCCAGCAGTTTATGGGCAGGGTCTGGGGCCAACGTCCTGACTTTC
TRBD1,TRBV6-2/TRBV6-3,.,TRBJ2-5,CASNFPGQGARETQYF,TGTGCCAGCAACTTCCCGGGACAGGGGGCTCGAGAGACCCAGTACTTC
.,TRBV19,few,TRBJ2-5,CASSNGGSQETQYF,TGTGCCAGTAGTAACGGGGGCTCGCAAGAGACCCAGTACTTC
.,TRBV7-3,.,TRBJ1-1,CASSFRVTLNTEAFF,TGTGCCAGCAGCTTTCGGGTGACTCTGAACACTGAAGCTTTCTTT
.,TRBV7-2,.,TRBJ1-1,CASRRQGPASEAFF,TGTGCCAGCAGACGTCAGGGCCCGGCGTCTGAAGCTTTCTTT
.,TRBV7-2,.,TRBJ1-5,CASSSPRGGVRNQPQHF,TGTGCCAGCAGCTCCCCACGGGGAGGGGTCCGCAATCAGCCCCAGCATTTT
TRBD2,TRBV6-5,.,TRBJ2-7,CASSYPGGGRGNEQYF,TGTGCCAGCAGTTACCCGGGGGGCGGGAGGGGAAACGAGCAGTACTTC
TRBD2,TRBV12-3/TRBV12-4,.,TRBJ2-2,CASTSGGRNTGELFF,TGTGCCAGCACTAGCGGGGGCAGGAACACCGGGGAGCTGTTTTTT
TRBD1,TRBV18,.,TRBJ1-1,CASSRQGRDTEAFF,TGTGCCAGCTCACGACAGGGTAGAGACACTGAAGCTTTCTTT